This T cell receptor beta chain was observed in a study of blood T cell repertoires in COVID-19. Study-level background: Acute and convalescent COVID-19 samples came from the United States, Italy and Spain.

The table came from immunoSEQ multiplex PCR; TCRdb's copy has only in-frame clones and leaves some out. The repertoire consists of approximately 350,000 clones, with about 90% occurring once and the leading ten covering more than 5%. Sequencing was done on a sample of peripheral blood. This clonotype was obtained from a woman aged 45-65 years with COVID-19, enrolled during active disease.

CDR3 protein: CASSLRYRMTISRKYGYTF. DNA of the CDR3: TGTGCCAGCAGTCTCCGGTACCGGATGACCATCTCTAGAAAATATGGCTACACCTTC. The chain combines TRBV28 with TRBJ1-2; no reliable D call. Germline assignment: CDR1 MDHEN and CDR2 SYDVKM. The V end was cut by 5 bases, the J end by 5 bases, with 30 bases between. The length of the CDR3 is 19 residues.